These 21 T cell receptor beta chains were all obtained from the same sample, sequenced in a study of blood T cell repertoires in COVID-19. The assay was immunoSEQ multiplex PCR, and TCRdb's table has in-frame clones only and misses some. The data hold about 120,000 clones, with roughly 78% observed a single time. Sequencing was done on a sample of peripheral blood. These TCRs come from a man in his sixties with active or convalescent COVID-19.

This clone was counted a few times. CDR3 DNA: TGTGCCAGTAGTACCCGACAGGGAGAGCCCCAGCATTTT. Protein product: CASSTRQGEPQHF. The genes are TRBV19 and TRBJ1-5, with 7 bases lining up with TRBD1. Germline V lookup: CDR1 LNHDA, CDR2 SQIVND (reference sequence). Germline trimming cut 4 bases from V and 8 bases from J; bases unmatched to any gene: 5. This CDR3 region has 13 residues.

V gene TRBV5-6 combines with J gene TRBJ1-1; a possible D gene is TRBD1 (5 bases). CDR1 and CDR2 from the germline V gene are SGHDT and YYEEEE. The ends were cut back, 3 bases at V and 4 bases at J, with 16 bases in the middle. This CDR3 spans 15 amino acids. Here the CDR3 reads CASSWGVSGVTEAFF. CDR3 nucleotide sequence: TGTGCCAGCAGCTGGGGGGTCTCTGGGGTCACTGAAGCTTTCTTT.

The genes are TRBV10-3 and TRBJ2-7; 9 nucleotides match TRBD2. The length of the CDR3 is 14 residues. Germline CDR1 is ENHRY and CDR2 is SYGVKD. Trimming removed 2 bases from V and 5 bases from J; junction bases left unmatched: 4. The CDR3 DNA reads TGTGCCATCAGTGAGGTAGCGGGAGACCACGAGCAGTACTTC. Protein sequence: CAISEVAGDHEQYF.

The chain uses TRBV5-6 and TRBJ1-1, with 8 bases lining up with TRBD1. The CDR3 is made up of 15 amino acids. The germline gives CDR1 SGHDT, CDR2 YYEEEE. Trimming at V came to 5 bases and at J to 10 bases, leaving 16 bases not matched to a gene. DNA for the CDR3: TGTGCCAGCAGTCCCGGGACAGGTTTTGGGGGAGTAGCTTTCTTT. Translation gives CASSPGTGFGGVAFF.

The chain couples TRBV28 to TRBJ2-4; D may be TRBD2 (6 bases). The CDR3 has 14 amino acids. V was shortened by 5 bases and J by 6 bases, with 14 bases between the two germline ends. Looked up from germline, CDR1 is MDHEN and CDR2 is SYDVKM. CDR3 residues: CASSGTELVNIQYF. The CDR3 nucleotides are TGTGCCAGCAGTGGGACTGAACTTGTAAACATTCAGTACTTC.

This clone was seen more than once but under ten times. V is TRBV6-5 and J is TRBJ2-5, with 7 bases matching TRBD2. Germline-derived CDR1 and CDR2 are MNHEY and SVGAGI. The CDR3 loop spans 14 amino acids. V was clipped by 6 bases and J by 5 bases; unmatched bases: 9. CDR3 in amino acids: CASRGGDHVETQYF. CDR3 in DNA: TGTGCCAGCAGGGGGGGGGACCATGTGGAGACCCAGTACTTC.

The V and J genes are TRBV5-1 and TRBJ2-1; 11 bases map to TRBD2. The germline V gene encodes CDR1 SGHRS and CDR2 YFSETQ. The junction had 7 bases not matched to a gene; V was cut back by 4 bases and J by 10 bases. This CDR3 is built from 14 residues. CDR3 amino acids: CASSPLAGGQEQFF. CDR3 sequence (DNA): TGCGCCAGCAGCCCGTTAGCGGGAGGGCAGGAGCAGTTCTTC.

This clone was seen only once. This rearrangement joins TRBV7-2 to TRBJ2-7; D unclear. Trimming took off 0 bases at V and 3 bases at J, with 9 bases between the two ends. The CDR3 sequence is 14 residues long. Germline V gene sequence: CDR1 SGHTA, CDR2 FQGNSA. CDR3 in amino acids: CASSLAGPSYEQYF. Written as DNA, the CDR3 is TGTGCCAGCAGCTTAGCGGGCCCCAGCTACGAGCAGTACTTC. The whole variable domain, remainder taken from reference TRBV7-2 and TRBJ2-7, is GAGVSQSPSNKVTEKGKDVELRCDPISGHTALYWYRQSLGQGLEFLIYFQGNSAPDKSGLPSDRFSAERTGGSVSTLTIQRTQQEDSAVYLCASSLAGPSYEQYFGPGTRLTVT.

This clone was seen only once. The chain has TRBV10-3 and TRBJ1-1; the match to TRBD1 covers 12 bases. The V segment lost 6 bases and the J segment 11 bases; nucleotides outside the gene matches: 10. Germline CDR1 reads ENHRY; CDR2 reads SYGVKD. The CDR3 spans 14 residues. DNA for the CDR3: TGTGCCATCAGCCCCGGGACAGGGGGCGCGGCGGCTTTCTTT. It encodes CAISPGTGGAAAFF.

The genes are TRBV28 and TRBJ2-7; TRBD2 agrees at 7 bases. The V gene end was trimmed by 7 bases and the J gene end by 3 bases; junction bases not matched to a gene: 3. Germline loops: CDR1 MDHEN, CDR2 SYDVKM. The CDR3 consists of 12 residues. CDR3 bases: TGTGCCAGCACCCGGGAGGACTACGAGCAGTACTTC. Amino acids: CASTREDYEQYF. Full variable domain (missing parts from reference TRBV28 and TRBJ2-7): DVKVTQSSRYLVKRTGEKVFLECVQDMDHENMFWYRQDPGLGLRLIYFSYDVKMKEKGDIPEGYSVSREKKERFSLILESASTNQTSMYLCASTREDYEQYFGPGTRLTVT.

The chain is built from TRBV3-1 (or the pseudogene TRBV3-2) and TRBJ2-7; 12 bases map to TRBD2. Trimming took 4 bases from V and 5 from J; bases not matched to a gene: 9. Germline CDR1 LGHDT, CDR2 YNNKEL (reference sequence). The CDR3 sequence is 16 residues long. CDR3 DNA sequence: TGTGCCAGCAGCCGCCGACTAGCGGGAGCCCCGAACGAGCAGTACTTC. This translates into CASSRRLAGAPNEQYF.

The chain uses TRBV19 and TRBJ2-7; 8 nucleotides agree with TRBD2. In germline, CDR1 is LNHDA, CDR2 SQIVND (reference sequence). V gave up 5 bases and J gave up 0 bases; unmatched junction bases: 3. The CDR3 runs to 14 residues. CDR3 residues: CASSSSGRSYEQYF. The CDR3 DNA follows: TGTGCCAGTAGTTCTAGCGGGCGCTCCTACGAGCAGTACTTC.

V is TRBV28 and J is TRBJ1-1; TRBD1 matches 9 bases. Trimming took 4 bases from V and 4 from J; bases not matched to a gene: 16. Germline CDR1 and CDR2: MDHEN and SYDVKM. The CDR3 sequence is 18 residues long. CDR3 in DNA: TGTGCCAGCAGTTCCCGCCGGGACAGGGCGGGTTTGAGCACTGAAGCTTTCTTT. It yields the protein CASSSRRDRAGLSTEAFF.

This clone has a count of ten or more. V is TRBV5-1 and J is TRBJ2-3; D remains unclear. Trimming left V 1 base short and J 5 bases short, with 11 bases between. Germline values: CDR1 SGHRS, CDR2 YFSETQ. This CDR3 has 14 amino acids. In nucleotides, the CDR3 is TGCGCCAGCAGCTTGCTTGGTAGCCTAGATACGCAGTATTTT. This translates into CASSLLGSLDTQYF.

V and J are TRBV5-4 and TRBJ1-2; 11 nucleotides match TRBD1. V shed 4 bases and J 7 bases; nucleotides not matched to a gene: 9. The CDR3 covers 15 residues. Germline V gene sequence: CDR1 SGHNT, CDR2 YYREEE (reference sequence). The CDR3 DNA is TGTGCCAGCAGCAAGGACAGGGGGCAACAAGGTGGCTACACCTTC. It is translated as CASSKDRGQQGGYTF.

The CDR3 region is CSASLPGQGNTGELFF. CDR3 coding DNA: TGCAGTGCTAGTCTTCCGGGACAGGGAAACACCGGGGAGCTGTTTTTT. The chain has TRBV20-1 and TRBJ2-2; TRBD1 matches 9 bases. Germline values: CDR1 DFQATT, CDR2 SNEGSKA (reference sequence). The CDR3 is made up of 16 amino acids. The V segment lost 3 bases and the J segment 2 bases; nucleotides outside the gene matches: 7.

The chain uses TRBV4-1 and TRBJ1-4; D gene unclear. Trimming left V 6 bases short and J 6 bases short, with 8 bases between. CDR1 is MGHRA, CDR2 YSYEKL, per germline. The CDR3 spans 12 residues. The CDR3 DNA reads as TGCGCCAGCAGGAAGCGGGATGAAAAACTGTTTTTT. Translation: CASRKRDEKLFF.

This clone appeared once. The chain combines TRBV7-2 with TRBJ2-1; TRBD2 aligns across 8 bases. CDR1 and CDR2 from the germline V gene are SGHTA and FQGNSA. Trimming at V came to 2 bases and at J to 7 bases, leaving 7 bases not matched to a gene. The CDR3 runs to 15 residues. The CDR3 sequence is CASSLPGTRRNEQFF. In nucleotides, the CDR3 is TGTGCCAGCAGCTTACCCGGGACTAGAAGGAATGAGCAGTTCTTC.

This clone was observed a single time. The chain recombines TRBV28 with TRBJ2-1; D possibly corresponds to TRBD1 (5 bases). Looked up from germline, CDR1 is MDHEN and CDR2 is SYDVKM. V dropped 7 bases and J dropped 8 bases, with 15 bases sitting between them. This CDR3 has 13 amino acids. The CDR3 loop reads CASKENGAHEQFF. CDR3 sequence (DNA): TGTGCCAGCAAGGAAAATGGGGCCCATGAGCAGTTCTTC.

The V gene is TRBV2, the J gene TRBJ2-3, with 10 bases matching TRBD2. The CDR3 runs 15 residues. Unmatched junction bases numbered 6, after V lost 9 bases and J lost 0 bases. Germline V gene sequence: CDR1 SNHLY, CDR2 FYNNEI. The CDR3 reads CARATSGTSTDTQYF. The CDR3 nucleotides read TGTGCCAGGGCCACTAGCGGGACTAGCACAGATACGCAGTATTTT. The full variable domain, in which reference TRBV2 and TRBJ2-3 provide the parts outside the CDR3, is EPEVTQTPSHQVTQMGQEVILRCVPISNHLYFYWYRQILGQKVEFLVSFYNNEISEKSEIFDDQFSVERPDGSNFTLKIRSTKLEDSAMYFCARATSGTSTDTQYFGPGTRLTVL.

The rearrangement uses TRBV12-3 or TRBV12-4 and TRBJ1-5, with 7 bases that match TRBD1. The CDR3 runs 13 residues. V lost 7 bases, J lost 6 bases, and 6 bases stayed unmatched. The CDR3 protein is CASTDREAQPQHF. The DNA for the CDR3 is TGTGCCAGCACTGACAGGGAGGCTCAGCCCCAGCATTTT.